This TCR beta chain was obtained from a study of blood T cell repertoires in COVID-19. For the study at large: The origin of the acute and convalescent COVID-19 samples was the United States, Italy and Spain. In each case, the material was cDNA or gDNA derived from T cells, B-cell-depleted T cells, or PBMCs.

V was cut by 10 bases and J by 0 bases, with 20 bases left in between. Germline V gives CDR1 MDHEN, CDR2 SYDVKM. The CDR3 contains 16 residues. The repertoire was sequenced with immunoSEQ multiplex PCR; TCRdb's copy has only in-frame clones and lacks some. The table lists about 68,000 clones, 86% of them singletons, with more than 8% in the top ten. This clone was found a few times. The chain couples TRBV28 to TRBJ2-3, with D maybe TRBD1 (6 bases). The clonotype originates from a man aged 25-40 years with acute or convalescent COVID-19. Material for sequencing was peripheral blood. The CDR3 loop reads CATTRGRSLSTDTQYF. The CDR3 DNA follows: TGTGCCACAACCAGGGGACGAAGTCTTAGCACAGATACGCAGTATTTT. Full variable domain (missing parts from reference TRBV28 and TRBJ2-3): DVKVTQSSRYLVKRTGEKVFLECVQDMDHENMFWYRQDPGLGLRLIYFSYDVKMKEKGDIPEGYSVSREKKERFSLILESASTNQTSMYLCATTRGRSLSTDTQYFGPGTRLTVL.